Following are 17 T cell receptor beta chains from one sample sequenced in a study of vaccination and CD4 T cells after COVID-19. The treatment here: 10-day PBMC culture with coronavirus spike peptide pools or control peptides (ViraFEST assay). Oncomine TCR Beta short-read sequencing was applied to DNA from cultured CD4+ T cells. TCRdb passed the PCR reads through MiXCR, listing each CDR3 protein once. Found here are 20,000 or so distinct CDR3 sequences, approximately 40% of them singletons; the top ten hold approximately 15%. Antigen specificity for these receptors is unknown. The material sequenced was CD4+ T cells from blood, cultured in vitro. These receptors all come from a human donor who had recovered from COVID-19.

The chain is built from TRBV21-1 and TRBJ1-5; the table gives TRBD1 as D, unverified against the DNA. TRBV21-1 is assigned pseudogene status. This CDR3 contains 18 residues. The CDR3 sequence: CASSNGRGIRVSNQPQHF. For the CDR3, the DNA is TGTGCCAGCAGCAACGGACGGGGGATTAGGGTTAGCAATCAGCCCCAGCATTTT.

This clonotype was detected a few times. The V gene is TRBV5-3, the J gene TRBJ2-5, with D possibly matching TRBD2 (6 bases). TRBV5-3 counts as an open reading frame of uncertain function. The CDR3 sequence is 14 residues long. V shed 8 bases and J shed 4 bases, with 18 bases lying between them. The CDR3 region is CASSRRVGGETQYF. The DNA for the CDR3 is TGTGCCAGCAGCCGCCGGGTGGGAGGAGAGACCCAGTACTTC.

The chain is built from TRBV4-3 and TRBJ2-2; TRBD2 might be the D (6 bases). Germline values: CDR1 LGHNA, CDR2 YSLEER. Trimming cost V 1 base and J 0 bases, with 12 bases left between them. The CDR3 consists of 17 residues. The CDR3 region is CASSQGVTGANTGELFF. DNA for the CDR3: TGCGCCAGCAGCCAAGGAGTAACGGGAGCGAACACCGGGGAGCTGTTTTTT.

This clonotype was counted between two and nine times. V is TRBV11-2 and J is TRBJ2-3; D unclear. V gave up 1 base and J gave up 5 bases, with 10 bases separating them. This CDR3 has 14 amino acids. CDR1 and CDR2 from the germline V gene are SGHAT and FQNNGV. The CDR3, as DNA: TGTGCCAGCAGCTTAGTTACTACCGTAGATACGCAGTATTTT. This translates into CASSLVTTVDTQYF.

This clonotype has only a few counts. The V call is TRBV20-1, the J call TRBJ1-5; D is perhaps TRBD1 (5 bases). The CDR3 covers 12 residues. Germline lookup yields CDR1 DFQATT and CDR2 SNEGSKA (reference sequence). Trimming left V 6 bases short and J 3 bases short, with 9 bases between. The CDR3 loop is CSASQDNQPQHF. CDR3 nucleotides: TGCAGTGCGTCACAGGACAATCAGCCCCAGCATTTT.

The rearrangement uses TRBV11-2 and TRBJ2-5; 7 bases fit TRBD1. The CDR3 covers 17 residues. Germline CDR1 is SGHAT and CDR2 is FQNNGV. J was trimmed by 2 bases and V by 1 base; bases with no gene match: 10. The CDR3 DNA reads as TGTGCCAGCAGCTTAGGACCGACAGGGAAGCTACAAGAGACCCAGTACTTC. Its protein is CASSLGPTGKLQETQYF. The variable domain in full, with the rest retrieved from reference TRBV11-2 and TRBJ2-5, is EAGVAQSPRYKIIEKRQSVAFWCNPISGHATLYWYQQILGQGPKLLIQFQNNGVVDDSQLPKDRFSAERLKGVDSTLKIQPAKLEDSAVYLCASSLGPTGKLQETQYFGPGTRLLVL.

The chain uses TRBV2 and TRBJ2-1; 7 bases align to TRBD1. CDR1 and CDR2 (germline): SNHLY, FYNNEI. Trimming removed 6 bases from V and 0 bases from J; junction bases left unmatched: 5. CDR3 size: 15 residues. The CDR3, as DNA: TGTGCCAGCAGGGACAGGCTGAGCTCCTACAATGAGCAGTTCTTC. Its translation: CASRDRLSSYNEQFF.

V and J are TRBV4-3 and TRBJ1-2; the D is unclear. The CDR3 sequence is 15 residues long. Looked up from germline, CDR1 is LGHNA and CDR2 is YSLEER. Trimming cost V 1 base and J 4 bases, with 13 bases left between them. The CDR3 DNA reads as TGCGCCAGCAGCCAAGGGACCCCAAAATCCTATGGCTACACCTTC. This encodes CASSQGTPKSYGYTF.

This clonotype has just a few counts. CDR3 protein: CASSGSGGGSYEQYF. The CDR3 DNA reads as TGCGCCAGCAGCGGAAGCGGGGGTGGCTCCTACGAGCAGTACTTC. This chain uses TRBV5-1 with TRBJ2-7; TRBD2 aligns across 8 bases. Germline trimming cut 4 bases from V and 0 bases from J; bases unmatched to any gene: 6. This CDR3 is 15 amino acids long. The germline gives CDR1 SGHRS, CDR2 YFSETQ.

This clonotype was observed a handful of times. V and J are TRBV28 and TRBJ2-7; TRBD2 aligns across 8 bases. Germline assignment: CDR1 MDHEN and CDR2 SYDVKM. V shed 6 bases, J shed 3 bases, and the junction held 10 bases outside the gene matches. The CDR3 covers 15 residues. CDR3 sequence: CASSLPSGSFYEQYF. In DNA form, the CDR3 reads TGTGCCAGCAGCCTACCTAGCGGGTCATTCTACGAGCAGTACTTC. The whole variable domain, remainder taken from reference TRBV28 and TRBJ2-7, is DVKVTQSSRYLVKRTGEKVFLECVQDMDHENMFWYRQDPGLGLRLIYFSYDVKMKEKGDIPEGYSVSREKKERFSLILESASTNQTSMYLCASSLPSGSFYEQYFGPGTRLTVT.

The chain joins TRBV20-1 to TRBJ2-1, with 8 bases identical to TRBD2. The CDR3 covers 14 residues. Germline V gives CDR1 DFQATT, CDR2 SNEGSKA (reference sequence). The ends lost 3 bases at V and 7 bases at J; junction bases unmatched: 8. The CDR3 DNA sequence: TGCAGTGCTAGTCCTAGCCGGGGGGGGAATGAGCAGTTCTTC. Its protein is CSASPSRGGNEQFF.

The CDR3 DNA follows: TGTGCCAGCAGCTTAGTTACAGCGGCAGATACGCAGTATTTT. It translates to CASSLVTAADTQYF. This rearrangement joins TRBV7-9 to TRBJ2-3, with D maybe TRBD2 (5 bases). This CDR3 is 14 amino acids long. V lost 1 base, J lost 4 bases, and 9 bases lay in between. Germline V gene sequence: CDR1 SEHNR, CDR2 FQNEAQ (reference sequence).

The chain uses TRBV2 and TRBJ1-1, with TRBD1 as a possible D gene (5 bases). The CDR3 spans 16 residues. Germline V gene data show CDR1 as SNHLY and CDR2 as FYNNEI. Trimming left V 7 bases short and J 1 base short, with 19 bases between. The CDR3 protein is CASKQSGGEANTEAFF. CDR3 DNA sequence: TGTGCCAGCAAACAATCCGGAGGGGAGGCGAACACTGAAGCTTTCTTT.

This clonotype has only a few counts. The chain carries TRBV6-1 and TRBJ1-6; D call uncertain. With 7 bases removed from V and 10 bases from J, the gap between germline ends came to 20 bases. From germline, CDR1 is MNHNS and CDR2 SASEGT. This CDR3 contains 15 residues. CDR3: CASTIRGVLGSPLHF. In DNA, the CDR3 is TGTGCCAGCACCATCCGCGGAGTTTTGGGATCACCCCTCCACTTT.

V gene TRBV19 combines with J gene TRBJ1-1, with D perhaps matching TRBD1 (5 bases). The CDR3 totals 15 residues. The V gene's germline CDR1 is LNHDA and CDR2 SQIVND (reference sequence). Trimming stripped 7 bases from V and 2 bases from J, with 17 bases between. CDR3 protein: CASTVEGRINTEAFF. The DNA of the CDR3 is TGTGCCAGTACTGTCGAGGGGCGTATCAACACTGAAGCTTTCTTT.

This rearrangement joins TRBV16 to TRBJ1-1, with no clear D. Trimming took off 0 bases at V and 5 bases at J, with 13 bases between the two ends. Germline-derived CDR1 and CDR2 are KGHSY and FQNENV. CDR3 size: 15 residues. The CDR3 loop is CASSQSPDGVTEAFF. CDR3 in DNA: TGTGCCAGCAGCCAATCTCCAGACGGTGTAACTGAAGCTTTCTTT.

The chain is built from TRBV7-9 and TRBJ1-5, with D possibly matching TRBD1 (6 bases). This CDR3 region has 13 residues. Per germline, CDR1 SEHNR and CDR2 FQNEAQ (reference sequence). Trimming left V 8 bases short and J 0 bases short, with 8 bases between. The CDR3 DNA reads TGTGCCAGCCAGGGGTATAGCAATCAGCCCCAGCATTTT. This codes for CASQGYSNQPQHF.